One and the same sample provided the 21 T cell receptor beta chains below, sequenced in a study of T cells after yellow fever vaccination. TCRdb called the 5' RACE reads again in MiXCR, with one record for every CDR3 protein. The data contain 350,000 or so distinct CDR3 sequences, approximately 8% of them singletons. Sequencing was performed on PBMCs, taken more than 40 days after the first yellow fever vaccination. The origin of the receptors is a young man who received the YFV17D yellow fever vaccine.

This sequence joins TRBV4-3 and TRBJ1-1; tentatively, D is TRBD1 (5 bases). Germline lookup yields CDR1 LGHNA and CDR2 YSLEER. V lost 3 bases and J lost 4, with 12 bases in between. This CDR3 is built from 14 residues. As DNA, the CDR3 is TGCGCCAGCAGCCAGGAATACGGGGGCACTGAAGCTTTCTTT. Residues: CASSQEYGGTEAFF.

This clonotype was picked up a small number of times. V usage is TRBV20-1 and J usage is TRBJ2-2; D is possibly TRBD2 (6 bases). Trimming took off 3 bases at V and 0 bases at J, with 8 bases between the two ends. Germline V gene sequence: CDR1 DFQATT, CDR2 SNEGSKA (reference sequence). The CDR3 is 14 residues long. The CDR3 coding sequence is TGCAGTGCTAGCAGGGAGGCGAACACCGGGGAGCTGTTTTTT. Amino acids: CSASREANTGELFF.

This clonotype was picked up a small number of times. The chain recombines TRBV7-8 with TRBJ1-5; 10 bases are shared with TRBD1. The CDR3 is 15 amino acids. With 5 bases clipped from V and 2 bases from J, the junction kept 3 bases outside the gene matches. Germline values: CDR1 SGHVS, CDR2 FQNEAQ. DNA of the CDR3: TGTGCCAGCAGCGCCGGGACAGGGGGCAATCAGCCCCAGCATTTT. It is translated as CASSAGTGGNQPQHF. The variable domain in full, completed from reference TRBV7-8 and TRBJ1-5, reads GAGVSQSPRYKVAKRGQDVALRCDPISGHVSLFWYQQALGQGPEFLTYFQNEAQLDKSGLPSDRFFAERPEGSVSTLKIQRTQQEDSAVYLCASSAGTGGNQPQHFGDGTRLSIL.

The chain employs TRBV20-1 and TRBJ2-1, with TRBD2 matching over 9 bases. Germline V CDR1 and CDR2: DFQATT, SNEGSKA (reference sequence). Unmatched junction bases numbered 4, after V lost 4 bases and J lost 0 bases. There are 15 residues in the CDR3. For the CDR3, the DNA is TGCAGTGCTATAGAGACTAGCGGCTCCTACAATGAGCAGTTCTTC. It codes for CSAIETSGSYNEQFF.

This clonotype has a count of ten or more. J is TRBJ2-1 and V is TRBV20-1; 10 bases map to TRBD2. Looked up from germline, CDR1 is DFQATT and CDR2 is SNEGSKA (reference sequence). Trimming cost V 1 base and J 0 bases; bases outside gene matches: 6. This CDR3 region has 17 residues. The CDR3 DNA follows: TGCAGTGCTAGAGTTAGCGGGGGGCCGGGCTCCTACAATGAGCAGTTCTTC. Translation: CSARVSGGPGSYNEQFF.

This chain joins TRBV7-2 and TRBJ1-4; D unresolved. The V and J ends lost 2 bases and 11 bases respectively, with 12 bases between them. This CDR3 is 13 amino acids long. CDR1 SGHTA and CDR2 FQGNSA come from the germline V gene. The CDR3 sequence is CASSLYQAGKLFF. The CDR3 bases are TGTGCCAGCAGCTTATATCAGGCGGGCAAACTGTTTTTT.

This clonotype occurred a few times. The J gene is TRBJ1-5, the V gene TRBV7-9; a weak D match, TRBD1 (5 bases). CDR3 size: 15 residues. V dropped 5 bases and J dropped 2 bases, with 13 bases sitting between them. Germline CDR1 SEHNR, CDR2 FQNEAQ (reference sequence). The CDR3 DNA reads as TGTGCCAGCAGCGGCAGAGGGGATGGCAATCAGCCCCAGCATTTT. Its translation: CASSGRGDGNQPQHF.

This chain uses TRBV11-1 with TRBJ2-1; 9 bases align to TRBD2. The CDR3 totals 20 residues. V trimming: 0 bases; J trimming: 0 bases; junction bases outside the gene matches: 12. Germline assignment: CDR1 SGHAT and CDR2 FQDESV (reference sequence). The CDR3 DNA is TGTGCCAGCAGCTTAGCTGGGGGACTAGCCGAGCAGAGCTCCTACAATGAGCAGTTCTTC. This translates into CASSLAGGLAEQSSYNEQFF.

The table lists this clonotype with a few counts. The chain combines TRBV5-1 with TRBJ2-7, with D possibly matching TRBD1 (5 bases). This CDR3 spans 11 amino acids. V was pared by 2 bases and J by 6 bases, with 6 bases between. The V gene's germline CDR1 is SGHRS and CDR2 YFSETQ. The DNA of the CDR3 is TGCGCCAGCAGCTTTGGGGCCGAGCAGTACTTC. The encoded protein is CASSFGAEQYF. The variable domain in full, completed from reference TRBV5-1 and TRBJ2-7, reads KAGVTQTPRYLIKTRGQQVTLSCSPISGHRSVSWYQQTPGQGLQFLFEYFSETQRNKGNFPGRFSGRQFSNSRSEMNVSTLELGDSALYLCASSFGAEQYFGPGTRLTVT.

This clonotype has only a few counts. The chain is built from TRBV25-1 and TRBJ1-5, with D unclear. The CDR3 runs 14 residues. CDR1 is MGHDK, CDR2 SYGVNS, per germline. The V end lost 6 bases, the J end lost 2 bases, and 11 bases lay between the germline ends. CDR3 nucleotides: TGTGCCAGCAGCGAGTCTGGGGGCAATCAGCCCCAGCATTTT. Protein sequence: CASSESGGNQPQHF.

This chain connects TRBV5-5 to TRBJ2-2; D ambiguous. Trimming left V 8 bases short and J 8 bases short, with 7 bases between. CDR3 length equals 10 residues. Germline CDR1 is SGHKS and CDR2 is YYEKEE (reference sequence). The CDR3 sequence is CASLKGELFF. In nucleotides, the CDR3 is TGTGCCAGTCTGAAGGGGGAGCTGTTTTTT.

In its sample, this clonotype was seen a few times. V gene TRBV7-9 combines with J gene TRBJ1-3, with a tentative D call TRBD1 (6 bases). Germline CDR1 is SEHNR and CDR2 is FQNEAQ (reference sequence). The CDR3 covers 14 residues. V dropped 8 bases and J dropped 4 bases, with 15 bases sitting between them. CDR3 in amino acids: CASEPGVTGNTIYF. DNA for the CDR3: TGTGCCAGCGAACCAGGGGTTACCGGAAACACCATATATTTT.

This clonotype occurred a few times. The rearrangement links TRBV7-9 to TRBJ2-2, with D unresolved. Germline CDR1 SEHNR, CDR2 FQNEAQ (reference sequence). The V end lost 4 bases, the J end lost 6 bases, and 9 bases lay between the germline ends. This CDR3 comprises 13 residues. The CDR3 here is CASSSTPPGELFF. In nucleotides, the CDR3 is TGTGCCAGCAGCTCAACCCCCCCCGGGGAGCTGTTTTTT.

This clonotype was recorded a few times. The chain uses TRBV5-1 and TRBJ2-7, with TRBD1 identical over 11 bases. From germline, CDR1 is SGHRS and CDR2 YFSETQ. The V and J ends lost 3 bases and 5 bases, in that order; junction bases with no gene match: 4. This CDR3 has 14 amino acids. The CDR3, as DNA: TGCGCCAGCAGCTCCGGACAGGGGGCTCACGAGCAGTACGTC. It specifies CASSSGQGAHEQYV.

This clonotype has only a few counts. DNA of the CDR3: TGTGCCAGCAGCTTAACTAAAGATTCCTACAATGAGCAGTTCTTC. This gives the protein CASSLTKDSYNEQFF. The chain combines TRBV11-1 with TRBJ2-1; D gene ambiguous. Germline CDR1 reads SGHAT; CDR2 reads FQDESV (reference sequence). The CDR3 is made up of 15 amino acids. Between the trimmed V and J ends, which lost 2 bases and 1 base, there was a span of 9 bases. The full variable domain, with the rest looked up from reference TRBV11-1 and TRBJ2-1, is EAEVAQSPRYKITEKSQAVAFWCDPISGHATLYWYRQILGQGPELLVQFQDESVVDDSQLPKDRFSAERLKGVDSTLKIQPAELGDSAMYLCASSLTKDSYNEQFFGPGTRLTVL.

Here the CDR3 DNA reads TGTGCCAGCAGCCTCTGGCATGGGAACACCGGGGAGCTGTTTTTT. Protein product: CASSLWHGNTGELFF. The rearrangement uses TRBV3-1 and TRBJ2-2; D gene unclear. Trimming pared 4 bases from V and 1 base from J, leaving 10 bases between. Looked up from germline, CDR1 is LGHDT and CDR2 is YNNKEL (reference sequence). The CDR3 spans 15 residues.

The chain is built from TRBV9 and TRBJ2-3; 8 bases fit TRBD2. V was pared by 4 bases and J by 2 bases, with 9 bases of the junction left unmatched. Germline-derived CDR1 and CDR2 are SGDLS and YYNGEE. The CDR3 has 16 residues. CDR3 in DNA: TGTGCCAGCAGCTTATACGGACTAGCTACCACAGATACGCAGTATTTT. It translates to CASSLYGLATTDTQYF.

This chain joins TRBV20-1 and TRBJ2-7, with 10 bases aligning to TRBD1. The germline V gene encodes CDR1 DFQATT and CDR2 SNEGSKA (reference sequence). The V gene end was trimmed by 5 bases and the J gene end by 1 base; junction bases not matched to a gene: 8. The length of the CDR3 is 15 residues. The CDR3 sequence is CSAHPGTGESYEQYF. CDR3 DNA: TGCAGTGCTCATCCCGGGACAGGGGAATCCTACGAGCAGTACTTC.

V usage is TRBV29-1 and J usage is TRBJ1-1; D remains ambiguous. Between the trimmed V and J ends, which lost 4 bases and 2 bases, there was a span of 8 bases. The CDR3 loop spans 12 amino acids. Germline CDR1 SQVTM, CDR2 ANQGSEA. CDR3 loop: CSVALGNTEAFF. In DNA form, the CDR3 reads TGCAGCGTTGCGCTGGGAAACACTGAAGCTTTCTTT.

The chain couples TRBV5-1 to TRBJ2-5; no firm D call. Looked up from germline, CDR1 is SGHRS and CDR2 is YFSETQ. V was pared by 7 bases and J by 1 base, with 14 bases between. This CDR3 spans 14 amino acids. The DNA for the CDR3 is TGCGCCAGCGCCCCCCAGGCCACCCAAGAGACCCAGTACTTC. It codes for CASAPQATQETQYF.

V is TRBV24-1 and J is TRBJ2-3, with a possible D match to TRBD1 (5 bases). This CDR3 comprises 12 residues. Germline values: CDR1 KGHDR, CDR2 SFDVKD. Between the trimmed V and J ends, which lost 2 bases and 9 bases, there was a span of 8 bases. CDR3 protein: CATSDYRYTQYF. CDR3 DNA sequence: TGTGCCACCAGTGATTACAGGTACACGCAGTATTTT.